One sample yielded the 31 T cell receptor beta chains listed below, sequenced in a study of monozygotic twins with inflammatory bowel disease. Using the 5' RACE reads, TCRdb records one entry per CDR3 protein without DNA. The sample table sets out a few hundred thousand distinct CDR3 sequences. The sample comprised blood. These receptors were collected from a human donor with ulcerative colitis or Crohn's disease, or a healthy co-twin of an affected twin (not recorded which).

The chain combines TRBV5-1 with TRBJ1-1; the D call of TRBD1 rests on TCRdb alone, since no DNA is present to check it. The CDR3 runs to 16 residues. Germline V gives CDR1 SGHRS, CDR2 YFSETQ. CDR3 sequence: CASISGAGGASTEAFF.

The chain couples TRBV7-9 to TRBJ2-5; the D gene TCRdb calls, TRBD2, cannot be checked with no DNA. The CDR3 consists of 14 residues. CDR1 is SEHNR, CDR2 FQNEAQ, per germline (reference sequence). The CDR3 sequence: CASSFLGPQETQYF. The full variable domain, with the rest looked up from reference TRBV7-9 and TRBJ2-5, is DTGVSQNPRHKITKRGQNVTFRCDPISEHNRLYWYRQTLGQGPEFLTYFQNEAQLEKSRLLSDRFSAERPKGSFSTLEIQRTEQGDSAMYLCASSFLGPQETQYFGPGTRLLVL.

The V gene is TRBV12-3 or TRBV12-4, the J gene TRBJ2-5; TCRdb selects TRBD2, and the lack of DNA leaves this call unchecked. The CDR3 covers 16 residues. This CDR3 reads CASARTSGGSLETQYF.

This chain connects TRBV2 to TRBJ2-1; TCRdb proposes TRBD2, but this gene call is untestable without DNA. Germline CDR1 and CDR2: SNHLY and FYNNEI. The CDR3 spans 15 residues. This chain's CDR3 is CASSEESSGHNEQFF.

The chain recombines TRBV18 with TRBJ2-1; TCRdb proposes TRBD1, but this gene call is untestable without DNA. The CDR3 totals 15 residues. The germline V gene encodes CDR1 KGHSH and CDR2 LQKENI. CDR3 protein: CASSPPGTAGGEQFF.

The V and J genes are TRBV30 and TRBJ1-1; the TCRdb call, TRBD1, lacks DNA for checking. Germline V lookup: CDR1 GTSNPN, CDR2 SVGIG (reference sequence). This CDR3 has 14 residues. CDR3 sequence reads: CAWSVKGGHTEAFF.

The V and J genes are TRBV5-1 and TRBJ2-3; TCRdb designates TRBD2, a call that cannot be tested without DNA. There are 18 residues in the CDR3. Per germline, CDR1 SGHRS and CDR2 YFSETQ. The CDR3: CASSLASVSSGGTDTQYF.

This chain connects TRBV28 to TRBJ2-5; the TCRdb D gene call, TRBD1, has no DNA to confirm it. The CDR3 is made up of 15 amino acids. The germline CDR1 and CDR2 sequences are MDHEN and SYDVKM. The CDR3 here is CASSPDRGARETQYF.

The chain recombines TRBV9 with TRBJ1-5; TCRdb names TRBD1, which stays unverified in the absence of DNA. The V gene's germline CDR1 is SGDLS and CDR2 YYNGEE. The CDR3 has 15 amino acids. CDR3 region: CASSRQGNSNQPQHF.

The J gene is TRBJ2-7, the V gene TRBV2; the TRBD1 assignment by TCRdb is unverifiable without DNA. The CDR3 covers 12 residues. The germline V gene encodes CDR1 SNHLY and CDR2 FYNNEI. CDR3 in amino acids: CASRGQGNEQYF.

The chain carries TRBV6-6 and TRBJ2-5; lacking DNA, the TRBD2 call made by TCRdb goes unchecked. Germline V CDR1 and CDR2: MNHNY, SVGAGI (reference sequence). This CDR3 is 14 amino acids long. The chain's CDR3 is CASSSTGTSGTQYF.

The chain is built from TRBV6-1 and TRBJ1-6; there is no DNA to check the TCRdb D call of TRBD1. Germline V CDR1 and CDR2: MNHNS, SASEGT. This CDR3 spans 15 amino acids. This CDR3 is CASSTSGTGGSPLHF.

This chain links TRBV20-1 with TRBJ2-5; with no DNA, the TCRdb D assignment of TRBD1 cannot be verified. Germline lookup yields CDR1 DFQATT and CDR2 SNEGSKA (reference sequence). CDR3 length: 15 amino acids. The CDR3 region is CSARGDRVVQETQYF.

V usage is TRBV7-9 and J usage is TRBJ1-1. Germline lookup yields CDR1 SEHNR and CDR2 FQNEAQ (reference sequence). The CDR3 extends over 15 amino acids. The CDR3 sequence is CASSPFWTENTEAFF.

The genes are TRBV14 and TRBJ2-3; TCRdb proposes TRBD2, but this gene call is untestable without DNA. Germline CDR1 reads SGHDN; CDR2 reads FVKESK. The CDR3 has 13 amino acids. The chain's CDR3 is CASSLGPRDTQYF.

The rearrangement joins TRBV28 to TRBJ1-1; TCRdb picks TRBD1, but there is no DNA to check that call. The germline CDR1 and CDR2 sequences are MDHEN and SYDVKM. The CDR3 runs 16 residues. The CDR3 spells CASIGGDRGINTEAFF.

The gene calls are TRBV4-1 and TRBJ2-7; no DNA is available, so the TRBD2 call from TCRdb remains unchecked. The CDR3 length is 14 residues. The germline gives CDR1 MGHRA, CDR2 YSYEKL. The CDR3 sequence: CASSQLLALDEQYF.

The V gene is TRBV29-1, the J gene TRBJ2-7; the TCRdb call, TRBD2, lacks DNA for checking. CDR3 length: 14 residues. The germline V gene encodes CDR1 SQVTM and CDR2 ANQGSEA. The CDR3 spells CSVAISGRSYEQYF.

This chain connects TRBV7-9 to TRBJ2-2; TCRdb proposes TRBD1, but this gene call is untestable without DNA. CDR3 size: 14 residues. Germline V gives CDR1 SEHNR, CDR2 FQNEAQ (reference sequence). This chain's CDR3 is CASSLAQGYGELFF.

This chain connects TRBV10-3 to TRBJ2-6. Germline lookup yields CDR1 ENHRY and CDR2 SYGVKD. The CDR3 is made up of 14 amino acids. The CDR3 spells CAISESAGANVLTF.

The rearrangement links TRBV15 to TRBJ2-7; the TCRdb D gene call, TRBD1, has no DNA to confirm it. Germline V gives CDR1 LNHNV, CDR2 YYDKDF (reference sequence). The CDR3 runs to 14 residues. CDR3 region: CATSRGDRVSEQYF.

The chain links TRBV30 to TRBJ2-1; TCRdb's D call of TRBD2 is untestable without DNA. The CDR3 sequence is 14 residues long. CDR1 is GTSNPN, CDR2 SVGIG, per germline (reference sequence). CDR3 sequence reads: CAWSTSGKGSEQFF.

The chain carries TRBV5-1 and TRBJ2-3; TCRdb's D call of TRBD2 is untestable without DNA. The CDR3 covers 16 residues. Germline V gene sequence: CDR1 SGHRS, CDR2 YFSETQ. The CDR3 reads CASSPLLAGGQDTQYF.

This rearrangement joins TRBV20-1 to TRBJ2-7; TCRdb picks TRBD1, but there is no DNA to check that call. Germline CDR1 DFQATT, CDR2 SNEGSKA (reference sequence). The CDR3 contains 15 residues. The CDR3: CSALPTGTSSYEQYF.

The chain uses TRBV7-9 and TRBJ1-3; no DNA is available, so the TRBD1 call from TCRdb remains unchecked. The germline gives CDR1 SEHNR, CDR2 FQNEAQ (reference sequence). The CDR3 runs 15 residues. The CDR3 region is CASSFAGTLGNTIYF. The variable domain in full, with the rest retrieved from reference TRBV7-9 and TRBJ1-3, is DTGVSQNPRHKITKRGQNVTFRCDPISEHNRLYWYRQTLGQGPEFLTYFQNEAQLEKSRLLSDRFSAERPKGSFSTLEIQRTEQGDSAMYLCASSFAGTLGNTIYFGEGSWLTVV.

The chain combines TRBV20-1 with TRBJ1-2; TCRdb proposes TRBD1, but this gene call is untestable without DNA. The CDR3 is 16 residues long. CDR1 and CDR2 from the germline V gene are DFQATT and SNEGSKA (reference sequence). The CDR3 spells CSARDLGGKGDYGYTF.

The V and J genes are TRBV7-3 and TRBJ1-1; absent DNA, TCRdb's TRBD1 call cannot be checked. Germline loops: CDR1 SGHTA, CDR2 FQGTGA. The CDR3 spans 15 residues. CDR3 protein: CASSATGTGSTEAFF.

The V gene is TRBV5-1, the J gene TRBJ2-2; TCRdb's D gene call, TRBD1, goes unchecked for lack of DNA. Germline loops: CDR1 SGHRS, CDR2 YFSETQ. The CDR3 loop spans 15 amino acids. CDR3 amino acids: CASSPIPGDTGELFF.

The J gene is TRBJ2-3, the V gene TRBV29-1; the D gene TCRdb calls, TRBD1, cannot be checked with no DNA. This CDR3 has 14 residues. Germline V gene lookup returns CDR1 SQVTM and CDR2 ANQGSEA. CDR3 amino acids: CSVENRDRGDTQYF.

The rearrangement joins TRBV29-1 to TRBJ1-2. Looked up from germline, CDR1 is SQVTM and CDR2 is ANQGSEA. CDR3 size: 14 residues. CDR3 residues: CSVEWRAGVHGYTF.

The chain uses TRBV27 and TRBJ2-1; with no DNA, the TCRdb D assignment of TRBD2 cannot be verified. Germline-derived CDR1 and CDR2 are MNHEY and SMNVEV (reference sequence). The CDR3 contains 18 residues. CDR3 amino acids: CASTSSRLTGGDNSEQFF.